A selection of T cell receptor beta chains follows, all from one sample in a study of regulatory T cells in long-lasting Graves disease. TCRdb reprocessed the multiplex PCR reads via MiXCR and lists one record per CDR3 protein. Of 350,000 to 400,000 distinct CDR3 sequences in the sample, around 15% were seen once. The data also belong to a second study, concerning T cells in Graves' hyperthyroidism and ophthalmopathy.

Material: peripheral blood mononuclear cells (PBMCs), obtained at new diagnosis, from a patient treated with antithyroid drugs. These receptors originate from a young woman with Graves disease. Each CDR3 is given with its conserved first and last residue. A D gene is named only where the DNA matches it firmly. Size tells how often a clone was seen (once, few, many) or the class of an expanded clone, and some rows leave it out.

D: -; size: few; V: TRBV5-5; length: 19; J: TRBJ2-1; CDR3: CASSLSGGALADSYNEQFF; DNA: TGTGCCAGCAGCTTGAGTGGGGGGGCCTTAGCGGATTCCTACAATGAGCAGTTCTTC
D: TRBD2; size: once; V: TRBV7-6; length: 17; J: TRBJ2-3; CDR3: CASSLARVAGATDTQYF; DNA: TGTGCCAGCAGCTTAGCGCGGGTAGCGGGGGCCACAGATACGCAGTATTTT
D: -; size: -; V: TRBV19; length: 12; J: TRBJ1-2; CDR3: CASSKGNYGYTF; DNA: TGTGCCAGTAGTAAGGGGAACTATGGCTACACCTTC
D: -; size: many; V: TRBV29-1; length: 11; J: TRBJ2-7; CDR3: CSVVGFGEQYF; DNA: TGCAGCGTTGTGGGGTTCGGCGAGCAGTACTTC
D: -; size: -; V: TRBV6-5; length: 16; J: TRBJ1-1; CDR3: CASSYRFAGGNTEAFF; DNA: TGTGCCAGCAGTTACCGCTTTGCTGGGGGGAACACTGAAGCTTTCTTT
D: TRBD1; size: -; V: TRBV10-2; length: 12; J: TRBJ1-2; CDR3: CASNEGAYGYTF; DNA: TGCGCCAGCAATGAGGGGGCGTATGGCTACACCTTC
D: -; size: few; V: TRBV9; length: 13; J: TRBJ2-2; CDR3: CASSASGTGELFF; DNA: TGTGCCAGCAGCGCATCAGGGACCGGGGAGCTGTTTTTT
D: -; size: many; V: TRBV20-1; length: 15; J: TRBJ2-7; CDR3: CSARDAERSSYEQYF; DNA: TGCAGTGCTAGAGACGCGGAGCGGAGCTCCTACGAGCAGTACTTC
D: TRBD2; size: many; V: TRBV5-5; length: 15; J: TRBJ2-5; CDR3: CASSLGSPSGASQYF; DNA: TGTGCCAGCAGCTTGGGTTCTCCTAGCGGGGCCAGCCAGTACTTC
D: -; size: few; V: TRBV4-2; length: 14; J: TRBJ1-2; CDR3: CASSQDGAGEGYTF; DNA: TGTGCCAGCAGCCAAGATGGGGCAGGGGAAGGCTACACCTTC
D: TRBD1; size: many; V: TRBV30; length: 15; J: TRBJ2-3; CDR3: CAWRKGTVSTDTQYF; DNA: TGTGCCTGGAGGAAAGGGACAGTCTCCACAGATACGCAGTATTTT
D: -; size: many; V: TRBV6-1; length: 13; J: TRBJ2-7; CDR3: CASGGPSSYEQYF; DNA: TGTGCCAGCGGGGGGCCTAGCTCCTACGAGCAGTACTTC
D: -; size: many; V: TRBV7-2; length: 12; J: TRBJ1-6; CDR3: CASSPPGPTVHF; DNA: TGTGCCAGCAGCCCTCCCGGGCCCACTGTCCACTTT
D: -; size: few; V: TRBV4-1; length: 16; J: TRBJ1-1; CDR3: CASSQEASKVNTEAFF; DNA: TGCGCCAGCAGCCAAGAAGCCTCTAAGGTGAACACTGAAGCTTTCTTT
D: -; size: many; V: TRBV20-1; length: 15; J: TRBJ2-4; CDR3: CSAGGGQIAKNIQYF; DNA: TGCAGTGCAGGAGGGGGTCAAATAGCCAAAAACATTCAGTACTTC
D: -; size: many; V: TRBV7-8; length: 17; J: TRBJ2-2; CDR3: CASSGEWESANTGELFF; DNA: TGTGCCAGCAGCGGGGAGTGGGAGTCTGCGAACACCGGGGAGCTGTTTTTT
D: -; size: many; V: TRBV5-1; length: 15; J: TRBJ2-3; CDR3: CASSFRDGSTDTQYF; DNA: TGCGCCAGCAGCTTCAGGGACGGGAGCACAGATACGCAGTATTTT
D: TRBD2; size: few; V: TRBV5-1; length: 17; J: TRBJ2-5; CDR3: CASSRSTTSGSRETQYF; DNA: TGCGCCAGCAGCCGAAGCACCACTAGCGGGAGTAGGGAGACCCAGTACTTC
D: -; size: many; V: TRBV12-3/TRBV12-4; length: 13; J: TRBJ1-2; CDR3: CASIPIRGDGYTF; DNA: TGTGCCAGCATCCCAATCCGGGGGGATGGCTACACCTTC
D: -; size: few; V: TRBV19; length: 14; J: TRBJ1-5; CDR3: CASSIQTGYQPQHF; DNA: TGTGCCAGTAGTATACAGACAGGCTATCAGCCCCAGCATTTT
D: -; size: many; V: TRBV28; length: 15; J: TRBJ2-3; CDR3: CASSLRAIYTDTQYF; DNA: TGTGCCAGCAGTTTAAGGGCGATCTACACAGATACGCAGTATTTT
D: -; size: few; V: TRBV18; length: 15; J: TRBJ1-4; CDR3: CASSPPRLGAEKLFF; DNA: TGTGCCAGCTCACCACCGCGGCTCGGGGCTGAAAAACTGTTTTTT
D: -; size: -; V: TRBV10-3; length: 15; J: TRBJ1-6; CDR3: CAISEDRLANSPLHF; DNA: TGTGCCATCAGTGAAGACCGACTCGCGAATTCACCCCTCCACTTT
D: -; size: -; V: TRBV6-5; length: 15; J: TRBJ1-3; CDR3: CASSSTRTSGNTIYF; DNA: TGTGCCAGCAGTTCCACCCGGACGTCTGGAAACACCATATATTTT
D: TRBD2; size: -; V: TRBV3-1; length: 16; J: TRBJ2-7; CDR3: CASSPRLRGVGYEQYF; DNA: TGTGCCAGCAGCCCGAGGTTGCGGGGGGTTGGCTACGAGCAGTACTTC
D: -; size: -; V: TRBV14; length: 15; J: TRBJ2-7; CDR3: CASSPFSEIHYEQYF; DNA: TGTGCCAGCAGCCCGTTCTCGGAAATCCACTACGAGCAGTACTTC
D: -; size: -; V: TRBV5-5; length: 13; J: TRBJ2-7; CDR3: CASSSSPHDEQYF; DNA: TGTGCCAGCAGCTCGAGTCCTCACGACGAGCAGTACTTC
D: -; size: many; V: TRBV30; length: 11; J: TRBJ2-7; CDR3: CAWSRDVEAYF; DNA: TGTGCCTGGAGCCGGGACGTTGAGGCGTACTTC
D: TRBD2; size: few; V: TRBV29-1; length: 14; J: TRBJ2-3; CDR3: CSVATSGMSDTQYF; DNA: TGCAGCGTCGCGACTAGCGGGATGTCAGATACGCAGTATTTT
D: TRBD1; size: many; V: TRBV28; length: 16; J: TRBJ2-7; CDR3: CASTSPPDRGASEQYF; DNA: TGTGCCAGCACCAGCCCCCCGGACAGGGGGGCTAGCGAGCAGTACTTC
D: -; size: many; V: TRBV4-2; length: 16; J: TRBJ1-1; CDR3: CASSQEGGGAKTEAFF; DNA: TGTGCCAGCAGCCAAGAGGGCGGGGGCGCGAAAACTGAAGCTTTCTTT
D: TRBD2; size: many; V: TRBV5-1; length: 17; J: TRBJ2-5; CDR3: CASSEVGSGGFQETQYF; DNA: TGCGCCAGCAGCGAGGTGGGAAGCGGGGGGTTCCAAGAGACCCAGTACTTC
D: -; size: few; V: TRBV9; length: 13; J: TRBJ2-5; CDR3: CASSVYQGKTQYF; DNA: TGTGCCAGCAGCGTATACCAGGGAAAGACCCAGTACTTC
D: -; size: few; V: TRBV24-1; length: 15; J: TRBJ1-2; CDR3: CATSDLRVTNYGYTF; DNA: TGTGCCACCAGTGATTTGCGAGTCACCAACTATGGCTACACCTTC
D: -; size: many; V: TRBV9; length: 15; J: TRBJ2-1; CDR3: CASSVGTLGNNEQFF; DNA: TGTGCCAGCAGCGTCGGGACCCTGGGGAACAATGAGCAGTTCTTC
D: -; size: -; V: TRBV9; length: 13; J: TRBJ1-5; CDR3: CASSVDHTGPQHF; DNA: TGTGCCAGCAGCGTAGACCATACGGGGCCCCAGCATTTT
D: TRBD2; size: -; V: TRBV6-1; length: 15; J: TRBJ2-1; CDR3: CASIESGGLRDEQFF; DNA: TGTGCCAGCATCGAGAGCGGGGGGCTTAGGGATGAGCAGTTCTTC
D: -; size: -; V: TRBV6-2/TRBV6-3; length: 15; J: TRBJ1-2; CDR3: CASSPLAGAGYGYTF; DNA: TGTGCCAGCAGTCCACTAGCGGGGGCCGGGTATGGCTACACCTTC
D: -; size: many; V: TRBV27; length: 16; J: TRBJ2-1; CDR3: CASRPYRGGAYNEQFF; DNA: TGTGCCAGCAGGCCTTATCGAGGGGGGGCCTACAATGAGCAGTTCTTC
D: TRBD2; size: many; V: TRBV28; length: 17; J: TRBJ2-2; CDR3: CASSHFGPQRGTGELFF; DNA: TGTGCCAGCAGTCACTTCGGGCCTCAGCGGGGCACCGGGGAGCTGTTTTTT